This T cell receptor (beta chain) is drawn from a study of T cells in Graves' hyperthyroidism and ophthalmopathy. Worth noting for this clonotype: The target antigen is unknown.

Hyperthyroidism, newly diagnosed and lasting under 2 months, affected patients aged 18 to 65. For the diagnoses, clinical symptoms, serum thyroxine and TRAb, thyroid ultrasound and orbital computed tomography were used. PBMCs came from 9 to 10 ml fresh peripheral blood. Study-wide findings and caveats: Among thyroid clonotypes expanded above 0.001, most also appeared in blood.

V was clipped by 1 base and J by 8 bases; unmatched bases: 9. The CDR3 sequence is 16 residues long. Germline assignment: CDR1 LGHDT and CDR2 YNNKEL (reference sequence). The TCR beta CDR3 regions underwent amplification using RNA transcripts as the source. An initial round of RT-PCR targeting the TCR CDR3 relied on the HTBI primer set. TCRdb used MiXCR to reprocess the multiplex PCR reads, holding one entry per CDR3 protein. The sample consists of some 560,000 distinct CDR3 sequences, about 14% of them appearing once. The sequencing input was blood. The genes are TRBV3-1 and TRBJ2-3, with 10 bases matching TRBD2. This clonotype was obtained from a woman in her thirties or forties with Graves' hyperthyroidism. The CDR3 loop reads CASSQVPSGSSGTQYF. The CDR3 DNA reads TGTGCCAGCAGCCAAGTTCCTAGCGGGAGTTCCGGTACGCAGTATTTT.